The following is a T cell receptor beta chain sequence with its context. The target antigen is unknown. The data belong to a study of T-cell reconstitution after alpha-beta-depleted transplantation in children. Broader study findings: Several hundred expanded graft clones reportedly supplied alpha-beta T cells about two months after transplant.

Unique molecular identifiers were incorporated when the TCRbeta library was constructed. One entry per CDR3 protein, called by TCRdb with MiXCR from the PCR reads. The table records 450,000 to 550,000 distinct CDR3 sequences, 10% to 12% of them present only once. J was trimmed by 15 bases and V by 6 bases; bases with no gene match: 23. The CDR3 length is 16 residues. In germline, CDR1 is ENHRY, CDR2 SYGVKD. The rearrangement links TRBV10-3 to TRBJ2-1, with TRBD1 identical over 7 bases. Material: PBMCs, mostly from graft donor cells, obtained 180 days after TCRalphabeta/CD19-depleted stem cell transplant. The TCR originated in a female patient aged 2-10 years who had a stem cell transplant for aplastic anemia, so the T cells may come from the graft donor. The CDR3 region is CAIRGTGTAMGDTGFF. In DNA form, the CDR3 reads TGTGCCATCAGGGGTACCGGGACAGCAATGGGAGATACCGGGTTCTTC.